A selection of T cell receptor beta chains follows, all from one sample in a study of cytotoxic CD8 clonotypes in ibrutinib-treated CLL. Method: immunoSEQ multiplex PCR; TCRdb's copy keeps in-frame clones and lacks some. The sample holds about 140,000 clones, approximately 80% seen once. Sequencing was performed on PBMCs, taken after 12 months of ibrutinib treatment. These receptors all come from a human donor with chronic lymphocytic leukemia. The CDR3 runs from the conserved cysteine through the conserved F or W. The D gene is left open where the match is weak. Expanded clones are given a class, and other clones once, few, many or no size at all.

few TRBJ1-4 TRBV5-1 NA CASSLAQGGEKLFF TGCGCCAGCAGCTTGGCGCAGGGCGGGGAAAAACTGTTTTTT
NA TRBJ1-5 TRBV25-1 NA CASSDRGYNQPQHF TGTGCCAGCAGTGACAGGGGATACAATCAGCCCCAGCATTTT
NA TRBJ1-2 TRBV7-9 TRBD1 CASSLSEGQNYGYTF TGTGCCAGCAGCTTATCCGAGGGACAGAACTATGGCTACACCTTC
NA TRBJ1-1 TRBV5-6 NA CASSLREDSFEAFF TGTGCCAGCAGCCTAAGAGAAGACAGTTTCGAAGCTTTCTTT
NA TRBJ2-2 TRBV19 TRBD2 CASSIVGLARNTGELFF TGTGCCAGTAGTATAGTCGGACTAGCGCGGAACACCGGGGAGCTGTTTTTT
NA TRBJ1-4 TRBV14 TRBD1 CASSQDRGYEKLFF TGTGCCAGCAGCCAAGACAGGGGGTATGAAAAACTGTTTTTT
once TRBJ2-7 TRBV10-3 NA CAISESNGYDEQYF TGTGCCATCAGTGAGTCTAACGGTTATGACGAGCAGTACTTC
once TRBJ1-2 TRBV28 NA CASSLSLIGGARYGYTF TGTGCCAGCAGTTTATCTCTTATAGGGGGGGCGAGGTATGGCTACACCTTC
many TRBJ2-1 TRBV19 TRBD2 CASSIEAGHYNEQFF TGTGCCAGTAGTATTGAAGCGGGGCACTACAATGAGCAGTTCTTC
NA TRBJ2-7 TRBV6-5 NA CASRPPGRNEQYF TGTGCCAGCAGACCGCCGGGACGCAACGAGCAGTACTTC
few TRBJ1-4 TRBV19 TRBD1 CASSTQRGQGAEKLFF TGTGCCAGTAGTACCCAAAGGGGACAGGGGGCCGAAAAACTGTTTTTT
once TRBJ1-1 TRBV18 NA CASSPRGLADTEAFF TGTGCCAGCTCACCACGCGGGCTGGCGGACACTGAAGCTTTCTTT
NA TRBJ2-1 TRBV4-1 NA CASSQEKGRGSYNEQFF TGCGCCAGCAGCCAAGAAAAGGGCAGAGGGAGCTACAATGAGCAGTTCTTC
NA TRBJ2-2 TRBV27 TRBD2 CASSLILAGLTGELFF TGTGCCAGCAGTTTAATACTAGCGGGACTCACCGGGGAGCTGTTTTTT
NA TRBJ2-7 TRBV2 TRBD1 CASRGTADRYYEQYF TGTGCCAGCAGAGGGACAGCCGACCGTTACTACGAGCAGTACTTC
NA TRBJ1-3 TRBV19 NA CASSTVGNTIYF TGTGCCAGTAGTACTGTCGGGAACACCATATATTTT
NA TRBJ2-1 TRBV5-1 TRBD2 CASSQQTSGYNEQFF TGCGCCAGCAGTCAGCAGACTAGCGGTTACAATGAGCAGTTCTTC
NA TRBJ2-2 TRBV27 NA CASKLTNTGELFF TGTGCCAGCAAGTTGACGAACACCGGGGAGCTGTTTTTT
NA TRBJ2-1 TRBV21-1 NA CASSKSGVTSGSWDEQFF TGTGCCAGCAGCAAAAGTGGGGTTACTAGCGGGAGCTGGGATGAGCAGTTCTTC
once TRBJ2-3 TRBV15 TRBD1 CATSRDRITDTQYF TGTGCCACCAGTCGGGACAGGATCACAGATACGCAGTATTTT
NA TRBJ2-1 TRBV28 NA CASSFSLNNEQFF TGTGCCAGCAGTTTCTCTTTAAACAATGAGCAGTTCTTC
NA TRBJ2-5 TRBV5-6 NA CASSPTPTQETQYF TGTGCCAGCAGCCCGACACCGACTCAAGAGACCCAGTACTTC
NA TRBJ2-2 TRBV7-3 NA CASSVTNDGELFF TGTGCCAGCAGCGTAACTAATGACGGGGAGCTGTTTTTT
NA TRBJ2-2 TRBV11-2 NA CASSFLGLTTGELFF TGTGCCAGCAGCTTTTTGGGACTCACCACCGGGGAGCTGTTTTTT
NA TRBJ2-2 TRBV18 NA CASSNRVRIGELFF TGTGCCAGCTCAAACCGGGTCCGGATCGGGGAGCTGTTTTTT
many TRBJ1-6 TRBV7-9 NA CASSLAGALHF TGTGCCAGCAGCTTAGCAGGGGCCCTCCACTTT
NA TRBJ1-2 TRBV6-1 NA CAIKPAGSYGYTF TGTGCCATAAAACCTGCGGGGTCCTATGGCTACACCTTC
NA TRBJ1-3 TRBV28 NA CASSFGGLGNTIYF TGTGCCAGCAGTTTCGGAGGGTTGGGAAACACCATATATTTT
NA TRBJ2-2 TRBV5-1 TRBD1 CASSSGQLNTGELFF TGCGCCAGCAGCTCGGGACAGCTGAACACCGGGGAGCTGTTTTTT
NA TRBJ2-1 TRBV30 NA CAWSVGPSDEQFF TGTGCCTGGAGTGTGGGTCCGTCGGATGAGCAGTTCTTC
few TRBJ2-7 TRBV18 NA CASSPPPGELYEQYF TGTGCCAGCTCACCACCGCCAGGGGAATTGTACGAGCAGTACTTC
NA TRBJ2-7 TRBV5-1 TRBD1 CASSLVPDRAYEQYF TGCGCCAGCAGCTTGGTTCCGGACAGGGCATACGAGCAGTACTTC
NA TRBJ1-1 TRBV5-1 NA CASSLQSDNTEAFF TGCGCCAGCAGCTTGCAGTCCGATAACACTGAAGCTTTCTTT
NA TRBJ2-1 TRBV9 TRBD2 CASSASGVPYNEQFF TGTGCCAGCAGCGCTAGCGGGGTCCCCTACAATGAGCAGTTCTTC
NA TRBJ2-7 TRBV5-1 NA CASSTSTAYEQYF TGCGCCAGCAGCACCTCGACAGCCTACGAGCAGTACTTC
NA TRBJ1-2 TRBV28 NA CASIPLGSDRNNYGYTF TGTGCCAGCATCCCCTTAGGGTCGGACAGAAATAACTATGGCTACACCTTC
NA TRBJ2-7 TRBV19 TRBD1 CASSTSGTGKTYEQYF TGTGCCAGTAGTACCTCCGGGACAGGGAAAACCTACGAGCAGTACTTC
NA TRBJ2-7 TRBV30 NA CAWSRGLHEQYF TGTGCCTGGAGTAGGGGTCTCCACGAGCAGTACTTC
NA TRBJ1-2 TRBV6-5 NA CASSPYRSNYGYTF TGTGCCAGCAGCCCTTATCGTTCTAACTATGGCTACACCTTC
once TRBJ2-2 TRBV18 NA CASSPNPGPNTGELFF TGTGCCAGCTCACCCAATCCGGGACCCAACACCGGGGAGCTGTTTTTT
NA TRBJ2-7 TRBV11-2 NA CASSQPSGALTYEQYF TGTGCCAGCAGTCAACCGTCGGGGGCTTTGACCTACGAGCAGTACTTC